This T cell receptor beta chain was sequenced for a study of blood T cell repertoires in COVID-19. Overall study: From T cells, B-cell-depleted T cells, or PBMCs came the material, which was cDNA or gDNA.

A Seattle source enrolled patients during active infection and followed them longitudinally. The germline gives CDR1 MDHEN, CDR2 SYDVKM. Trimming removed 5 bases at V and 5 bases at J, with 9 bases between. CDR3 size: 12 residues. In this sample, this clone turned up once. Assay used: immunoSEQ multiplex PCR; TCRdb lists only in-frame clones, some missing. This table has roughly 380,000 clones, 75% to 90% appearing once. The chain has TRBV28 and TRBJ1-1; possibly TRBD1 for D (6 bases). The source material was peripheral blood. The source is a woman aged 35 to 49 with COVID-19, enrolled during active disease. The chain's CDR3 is CASSLGTTEAFF. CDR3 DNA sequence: TGTGCCAGCAGTCTAGGGACAACTGAAGCTTTCTTT.